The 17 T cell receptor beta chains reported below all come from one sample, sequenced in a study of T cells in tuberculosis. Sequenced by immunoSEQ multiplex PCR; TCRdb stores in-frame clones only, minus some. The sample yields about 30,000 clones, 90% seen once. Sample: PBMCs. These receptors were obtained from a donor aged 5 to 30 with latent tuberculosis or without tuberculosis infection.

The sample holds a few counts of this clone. CDR3 residues: CASSYTTGPNEKLFF. The CDR3 bases are TGTGCCAGCAGTTACACGACAGGGCCTAATGAAAAACTGTTTTTT. The rearrangement links TRBV6-5 to TRBJ1-4; 7 nucleotides match TRBD1. The CDR3 totals 15 residues. Germline CDR1 is MNHEY and CDR2 is SVGAGI. V shed 2 bases and J 3 bases; nucleotides not matched to a gene: 3.

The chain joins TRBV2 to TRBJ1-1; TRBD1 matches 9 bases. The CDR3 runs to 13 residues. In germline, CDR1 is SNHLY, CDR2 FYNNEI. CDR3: CARTQGANTEAFF. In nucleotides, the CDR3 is TGTGCTAGAACACAGGGGGCGAACACTGAAGCTTTCTTT.

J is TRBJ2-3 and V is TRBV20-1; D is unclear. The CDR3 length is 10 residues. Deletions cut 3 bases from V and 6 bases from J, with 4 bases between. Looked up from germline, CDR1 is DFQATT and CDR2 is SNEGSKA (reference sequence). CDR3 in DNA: TGCAGTGCTAGCCGGGATACGCAGTATTTT. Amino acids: CSASRDTQYF.

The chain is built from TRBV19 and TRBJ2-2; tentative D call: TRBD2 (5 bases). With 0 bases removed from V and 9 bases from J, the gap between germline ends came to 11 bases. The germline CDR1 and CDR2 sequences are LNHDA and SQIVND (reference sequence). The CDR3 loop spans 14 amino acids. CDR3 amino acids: CASSIDPEGRELFF. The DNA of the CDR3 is TGTGCCAGTAGTATAGATCCAGAGGGCCGGGAGCTGTTTTTT.

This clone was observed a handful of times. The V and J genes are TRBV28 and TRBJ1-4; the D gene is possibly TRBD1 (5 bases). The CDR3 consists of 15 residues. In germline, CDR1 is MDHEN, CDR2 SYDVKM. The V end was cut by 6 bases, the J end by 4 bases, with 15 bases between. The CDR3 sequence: CASRETNGGNEKLFF. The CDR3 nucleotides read TGTGCCAGCAGAGAGACCAACGGGGGTAATGAAAAACTGTTTTTT.

The CDR3 protein is CASSLSRLPYNEQFF. DNA for the CDR3: TGTGCCAGCAGCCTAAGCCGCCTGCCTTACAATGAGCAGTTCTTC. The chain uses TRBV5-4 and TRBJ2-1; D is undetermined. This CDR3 has 15 residues. Trimming took 4 bases from V and 4 from J, leaving 15 bases between them. Germline V gives CDR1 SGHNT, CDR2 YYREEE (reference sequence).

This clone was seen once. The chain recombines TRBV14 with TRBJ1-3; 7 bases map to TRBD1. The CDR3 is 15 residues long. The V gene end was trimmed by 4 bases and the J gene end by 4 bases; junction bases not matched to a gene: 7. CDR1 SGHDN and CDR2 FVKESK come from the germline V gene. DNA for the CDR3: TGTGCCAGCAGCCGCTACAGGGGCTCCGGAAACACCATATATTTT. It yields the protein CASSRYRGSGNTIYF.

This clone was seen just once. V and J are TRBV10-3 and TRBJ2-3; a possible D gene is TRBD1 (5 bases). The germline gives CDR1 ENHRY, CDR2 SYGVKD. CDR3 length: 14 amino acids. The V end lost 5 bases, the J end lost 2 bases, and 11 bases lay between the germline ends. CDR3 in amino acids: CAISPRQTTDTQYF. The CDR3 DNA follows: TGTGCCATCAGTCCCAGACAGACCACAGATACGCAGTATTTT.

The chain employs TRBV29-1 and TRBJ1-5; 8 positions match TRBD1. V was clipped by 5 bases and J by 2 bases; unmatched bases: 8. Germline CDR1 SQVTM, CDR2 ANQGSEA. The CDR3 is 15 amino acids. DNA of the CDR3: TGCAGCGTTACCACAGGGGGTGGGCGCAATCAGCCCCAGCATTTT. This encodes CSVTTGGGRNQPQHF. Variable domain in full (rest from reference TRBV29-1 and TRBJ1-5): SAVISQKPSRDICQRGTSLTIQCQVDSQVTMMFWYRQQPGQSLTLIATANQGSEATYESGFVIDKFPISRPNLTFSTLTVSNMSPEDSSIYLCSVTTGGGRNQPQHFGDGTRLSIL.

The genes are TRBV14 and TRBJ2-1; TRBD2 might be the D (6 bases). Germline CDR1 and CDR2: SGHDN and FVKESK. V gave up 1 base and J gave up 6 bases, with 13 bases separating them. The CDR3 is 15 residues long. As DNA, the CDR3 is TGTGCCAGCAGCCAAGTGGAGGGGTTCGTCAATGAGCAGTTCTTC. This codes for CASSQVEGFVNEQFF.

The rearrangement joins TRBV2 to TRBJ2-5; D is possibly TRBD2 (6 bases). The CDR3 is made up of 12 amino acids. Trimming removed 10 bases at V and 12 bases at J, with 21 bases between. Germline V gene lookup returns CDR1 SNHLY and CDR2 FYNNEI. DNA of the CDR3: TGTGCCACCCGCTTGGGTGCGGGGCAAAAGTACTTC. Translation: CATRLGAGQKYF. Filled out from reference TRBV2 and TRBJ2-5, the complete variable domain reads EPEVTQTPSHQVTQMGQEVILRCVPISNHLYFYWYRQILGQKVEFLVSFYNNEISEKSEIFDDQFSVERPDGSNFTLKIRSTKLEDSAMYFCATRLGAGQKYFGPGTRLLVL.

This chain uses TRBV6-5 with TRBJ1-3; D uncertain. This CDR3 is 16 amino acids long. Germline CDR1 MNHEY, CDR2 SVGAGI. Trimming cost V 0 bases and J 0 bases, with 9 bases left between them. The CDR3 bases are TGTGCCAGCAGTTACTCGCGAGGCCCCTCTGGAAACACCATATATTTT. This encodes CASSYSRGPSGNTIYF.

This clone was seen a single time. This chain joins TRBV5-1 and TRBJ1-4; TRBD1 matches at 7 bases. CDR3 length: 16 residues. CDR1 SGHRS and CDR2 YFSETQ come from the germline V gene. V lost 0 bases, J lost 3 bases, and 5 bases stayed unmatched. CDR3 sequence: CASSLAGDSPNEKLFF. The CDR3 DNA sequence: TGCGCCAGCAGCTTGGCCGGGGACAGTCCTAATGAAAAACTGTTTTTT.

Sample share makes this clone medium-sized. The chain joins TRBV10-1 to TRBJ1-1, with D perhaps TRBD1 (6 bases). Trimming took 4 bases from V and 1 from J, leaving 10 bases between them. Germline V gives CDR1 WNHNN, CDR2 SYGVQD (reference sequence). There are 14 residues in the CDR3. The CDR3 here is CASSAGTSNTEAFF. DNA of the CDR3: TGCGCCAGCAGTGCAGGGACATCGAACACTGAAGCTTTCTTT.

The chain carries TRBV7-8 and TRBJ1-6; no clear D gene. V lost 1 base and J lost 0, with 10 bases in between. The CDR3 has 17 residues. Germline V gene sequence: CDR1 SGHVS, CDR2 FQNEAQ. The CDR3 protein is CASSLGAATSYNSPLHF. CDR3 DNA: TGTGCCAGCAGCTTAGGGGCAGCCACCTCCTATAATTCACCCCTCCACTTT.

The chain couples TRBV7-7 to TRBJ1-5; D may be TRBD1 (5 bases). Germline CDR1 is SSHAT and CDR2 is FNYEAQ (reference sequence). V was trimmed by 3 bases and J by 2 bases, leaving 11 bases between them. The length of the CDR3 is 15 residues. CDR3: CASSFYRGGNQPQHF. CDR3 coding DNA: TGTGCCAGCAGCTTTTACCGGGGGGGCAATCAGCCCCAGCATTTT.

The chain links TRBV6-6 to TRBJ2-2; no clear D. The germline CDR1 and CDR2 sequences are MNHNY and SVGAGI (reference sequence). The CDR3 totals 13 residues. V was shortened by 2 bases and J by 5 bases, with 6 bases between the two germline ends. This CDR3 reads CASSYLATGELFF. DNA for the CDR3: TGTGCCAGCAGTTACCTGGCTACCGGGGAGCTGTTTTTT.